The 3 T cell receptor beta chains listed next were all sequenced from one sample in a study of memory B cells and T cells in multiple sclerosis. TCRdb keeps only in-frame clones here, not all; method: immunoSEQ multiplex PCR. The sample has roughly 45,000 clones; over 75% are singletons. Their cognate antigens are unknown. Separate sequencing covered autoproliferating (CFSE-dim) and non-proliferating (CFSE-high) T cells from stimulus-free culture. Cultures began with about 50 million CFSE-labeled PBMCs, unstimulated for 7 to 8 days, with replicate wells pooled. The specimen sequenced was PBMCs from blood kept in culture. The source of these receptors is a human donor with multiple sclerosis.

The chain couples TRBV9 to TRBJ2-5; the D call may be TRBD1 or TRBD2 (5 bases each). Germline assignment: CDR1 SGDLS and CDR2 YYNGEE. The CDR3 has 15 residues. The V and J ends lost 3 bases and 4 bases respectively, with 16 bases between them. The CDR3, as DNA: TGTGCCAGCAGCGGTATAGGGACGATGCCAGAGACCCAGTACTTC. Protein sequence: CASSGIGTMPETQYF.

This sequence joins TRBV5-1 and TRBJ2-3, with 14 bases lining up with TRBD2. This CDR3 contains 17 residues. In germline, CDR1 is SGHRS, CDR2 YFSETQ. J lost 6 bases, V lost 0 bases, and 6 bases had no gene match. DNA of the CDR3: TGCGCCAGCAGCTTGGTGGGACTAGCGGGGGAAAGGGATACGCAGTATTTT. As protein: CASSLVGLAGERDTQYF.

This chain uses TRBV6-5 with TRBJ1-2, with TRBD1 as a possible D gene (5 bases). The CDR3 loop spans 14 amino acids. Germline V gene lookup returns CDR1 MNHEY and CDR2 SVGAGI. The V and J ends lost 4 bases and 7 bases respectively, with 16 bases between them. CDR3 sequence reads: CASSSGFLGGGYTF. The CDR3 DNA sequence: TGTGCCAGCAGTTCCGGATTTTTGGGGGGTGGCTACACCTTC.